The clone carrying this TCR beta chain was seen only a few times. The data stem from a study of identical twins. This CDR3 is 14 amino acids long. With V trimmed by 4 bases and J by 5 bases, 6 bases remained unmatched. Germline lookup yields CDR1 KGHSH and CDR2 LQKENI. Using its own MiXCR run on the 5' RACE reads, TCRdb lists one record per CDR3 protein. The profile covers about 570,000 distinct CDR3 sequences, with around a tenth appearing a single time and 3% taken by the ten largest. The sample was also linked to a second study, of yellow fever vaccine responses in identical twins.

The rearrangement links TRBV18 to TRBJ2-3; TRBD1 matches 7 bases. Sequencing was done on a sample of PBMCs. The sequence came from a woman between 18 and 29 years old in good health. CDR3 DNA sequence: TGTGCCAGCTCACGAAACACAGGGGTAGATACGCAGTATTTT. It specifies CASSRNTGVDTQYF.